This is a list of T cell receptor beta chains from one sample in a study of technical replicates of blood from several donors. Profiled with immunoSEQ multiplex PCR; TCRdb holds only in-frame clones, not every one. This sample has some 62,000 clones, with more than 75% found just once. Sequences were obtained from PBMCs. These receptors originate from a human donor in good health. Some clones in this sample may be carry-over from other donors' samples. CDR3s include the opening cysteine and the closing phenylalanine or tryptophan. D genes are given only for firm matches. The size entry is marked missing in some rows and otherwise reads once, few, many or a size class.

v_gene: TRBV6-6; j_gene: TRBJ1-1; d_gene: TRBD1; abundance: NA; CDR3aa: CASSTGDRRAFF; CDR3nt: TGTGCCAGCAGTACTGGGGACAGGCGGGCTTTCTTT
v_gene: TRBV29-1; j_gene: TRBJ1-5; d_gene: NA; abundance: NA; CDR3aa: CSVAGGDGNQPQHF; CDR3nt: TGCAGCGTTGCCGGGGGGGATGGCAATCAGCCCCAGCATTTT
v_gene: TRBV15; j_gene: TRBJ2-7; d_gene: NA; abundance: NA; CDR3aa: CATSRDFGYEQYF; CDR3nt: TGTGCCACCAGCAGAGATTTCGGGTACGAGCAGTACTTC
v_gene: TRBV10-3; j_gene: TRBJ1-1; d_gene: TRBD1; abundance: NA; CDR3aa: CATRDRLKDEAFF; CDR3nt: TGTGCCACCAGGGACAGACTAAAAGATGAAGCTTTCTTT
v_gene: TRBV7-3; j_gene: TRBJ2-2; d_gene: TRBD2; abundance: NA; CDR3aa: CASSNPGLGGGELFF; CDR3nt: TGTGCCAGCAGCAACCCGGGACTAGGGGGCGGGGAGCTGTTTTTT
v_gene: TRBV19; j_gene: TRBJ1-5; d_gene: NA; abundance: NA; CDR3aa: CASTLGGFNQPQHF; CDR3nt: TGTGCCAGTACCTTGGGGGGATTCAATCAGCCCCAGCATTTT
v_gene: TRBV11-2; j_gene: TRBJ2-1; d_gene: NA; abundance: NA; CDR3aa: CASSPTGGRGEQFF; CDR3nt: TGTGCCAGCAGCCCGACAGGAGGACGGGGTGAGCAGTTCTTC
v_gene: TRBV2; j_gene: TRBJ2-3; d_gene: NA; abundance: NA; CDR3aa: CASQWGRSGTDTQYF; CDR3nt: TGTGCCTCCCAGTGGGGCAGAAGTGGCACAGATACGCAGTATTTT
v_gene: TRBV7-7; j_gene: TRBJ2-1; d_gene: TRBD1; abundance: NA; CDR3aa: CASSWDRETEQFF; CDR3nt: TGTGCCAGCAGCTGGGACAGGGAGACTGAGCAGTTCTTC
v_gene: TRBV27; j_gene: TRBJ2-5; d_gene: NA; abundance: NA; CDR3aa: CASSFLGKIQGQEETQYF; CDR3nt: TGTGCCAGCAGTTTTTTAGGCAAGATACAGGGACAAGAAGAGACCCAGTACTTC
v_gene: TRBV7-3; j_gene: TRBJ2-7; d_gene: NA; abundance: once; CDR3aa: CASSPSGVGEQYF; CDR3nt: TGTGCCAGCAGCCCATCGGGGGTCGGCGAGCAGTACTTC
v_gene: TRBV5-1; j_gene: TRBJ2-3; d_gene: TRBD2; abundance: NA; CDR3aa: CASSKLAGGPDTQYF; CDR3nt: TGCGCCAGCAGCAAACTAGCGGGGGGGCCAGATACGCAGTATTTT
v_gene: TRBV7-9; j_gene: TRBJ2-2; d_gene: NA; abundance: once; CDR3aa: CASSLTAGDTGELFF; CDR3nt: TGTGCCAGCAGCCTTACGGCCGGGGACACCGGGGAGCTGTTTTTT
v_gene: TRBV9; j_gene: TRBJ2-1; d_gene: NA; abundance: NA; CDR3aa: CASSVVGGPYNEQFF; CDR3nt: TGTGCCAGCAGCGTAGTCGGGGGGCCCTACAATGAGCAGTTCTTC
v_gene: TRBV29-1; j_gene: TRBJ2-6; d_gene: NA; abundance: NA; CDR3aa: CSVKTQTGWRTGANVLTF; CDR3nt: TGCAGCGTAAAAACGCAAACAGGGTGGAGAACTGGGGCCAACGTCCTGACTTTC
v_gene: TRBV2; j_gene: TRBJ2-7; d_gene: NA; abundance: once; CDR3aa: CASSVLVLEQYF; CDR3nt: TGTGCCAGCAGCGTTCTAGTGCTCGAGCAGTACTTC
v_gene: TRBV7-9; j_gene: TRBJ1-4; d_gene: NA; abundance: NA; CDR3aa: CASSLVGARNEKLFF; CDR3nt: TGTGCCAGCAGCTTAGTGGGGGCTCGAAATGAAAAACTGTTTTTT
v_gene: TRBV7-9; j_gene: TRBJ2-5; d_gene: TRBD1; abundance: once; CDR3aa: CASSSGTGPIETQYF; CDR3nt: TGTGCCAGCAGCTCCGGGACAGGTCCTATCGAGACCCAGTACTTC
v_gene: TRBV5-5; j_gene: TRBJ1-1; d_gene: TRBD1; abundance: NA; CDR3aa: CASSPDRGTEAFF; CDR3nt: TGTGCCAGCAGCCCGGACAGGGGGACTGAAGCTTTCTTT
v_gene: TRBV11-3; j_gene: TRBJ2-2; d_gene: NA; abundance: NA; CDR3aa: CASSRRTDLAGELFF; CDR3nt: TGTGCCAGCAGTCGACGGACAGACTTGGCCGGGGAGCTGTTTTTT
v_gene: TRBV6-1; j_gene: TRBJ2-1; d_gene: TRBD2; abundance: NA; CDR3aa: CASSALAGGVNEQFF; CDR3nt: TGTGCCAGCAGTGCCCTGGCGGGGGGCGTCAATGAGCAGTTCTTC
v_gene: TRBV29-1; j_gene: TRBJ1-1; d_gene: NA; abundance: few; CDR3aa: CSVKGGAEAFF; CDR3nt: TGCAGCGTAAAGGGGGGGGCTGAAGCTTTCTTT
v_gene: TRBV7-2; j_gene: TRBJ2-3; d_gene: NA; abundance: once; CDR3aa: CASSISGTSISDTQYF; CDR3nt: TGTGCCAGCAGCATATCTGGAACCTCCATTAGCGATACGCAGTATTTT
v_gene: TRBV29-1; j_gene: TRBJ1-1; d_gene: TRBD1; abundance: few; CDR3aa: CSFDRGGTEAFF; CDR3nt: TGCAGCTTCGACAGGGGGGGCACTGAAGCTTTCTTT
v_gene: TRBV7-9; j_gene: TRBJ1-2; d_gene: TRBD1; abundance: NA; CDR3aa: CASSLRGQTYGYTF; CDR3nt: TGTGCCAGCAGCTTAAGGGGACAGACCTATGGCTACACCTTC
v_gene: TRBV19; j_gene: TRBJ1-4; d_gene: TRBD1; abundance: NA; CDR3aa: CASNRDRGVEKLFF; CDR3nt: TGTGCCAGTAACCGCGACAGGGGTGTGGAAAAACTGTTTTTT
v_gene: TRBV2; j_gene: TRBJ2-7; d_gene: TRBD2; abundance: NA; CDR3aa: CASSTGTSLGEQYF; CDR3nt: TGTGCCAGCAGTACCGGGACTAGTCTTGGCGAGCAGTACTTC
v_gene: TRBV7-4; j_gene: TRBJ1-5; d_gene: TRBD1; abundance: once; CDR3aa: CASSLLVRRDRAGTQPQHF; CDR3nt: TGTGCCAGCAGCTTATTGGTTCGACGGGACAGGGCGGGTACTCAGCCCCAGCATTTT
v_gene: TRBV5-4; j_gene: TRBJ1-2; d_gene: NA; abundance: NA; CDR3aa: CASSLSGNRYGYTF; CDR3nt: TGTGCCAGCAGCTTGTCCGGGAACCGCTATGGCTACACCTTC
v_gene: TRBV6-1; j_gene: TRBJ1-2; d_gene: NA; abundance: once; CDR3aa: CASSVSGGTDGYTF; CDR3nt: TGTGCCAGCAGTGTGTCGGGGGGTACAGATGGCTACACCTTC
v_gene: TRBV5-1; j_gene: TRBJ2-5; d_gene: TRBD2; abundance: NA; CDR3aa: CASMKTSGMSETQYF; CDR3nt: TGCGCCAGTATGAAGACTAGCGGGATGTCAGAGACCCAGTACTTC
v_gene: TRBV6-5; j_gene: TRBJ2-2; d_gene: NA; abundance: NA; CDR3aa: CASGYYGGPTGELFF; CDR3nt: TGTGCCAGCGGCTATTACGGGGGGCCCACCGGGGAGCTGTTTTTT
v_gene: TRBV18; j_gene: TRBJ2-5; d_gene: NA; abundance: NA; CDR3aa: CASSRTGHQETQYF; CDR3nt: TGTGCCAGCTCCCGAACGGGTCATCAAGAGACCCAGTACTTC
v_gene: TRBV6-4; j_gene: TRBJ2-3; d_gene: NA; abundance: NA; CDR3aa: CASSDSSGGTDTQYF; CDR3nt: TGTGCCAGCAGTGACTCGTCGGGGGGCACAGATACGCAGTATTTT
v_gene: TRBV27; j_gene: TRBJ2-1; d_gene: NA; abundance: NA; CDR3aa: CASSWASYNEQFF; CDR3nt: TGTGCCAGCAGTTGGGCCTCCTACAATGAGCAGTTCTTC
v_gene: TRBV19; j_gene: TRBJ1-2; d_gene: NA; abundance: NA; CDR3aa: CASSTLVGGRGYGYTF; CDR3nt: TGTGCCAGTAGTACCCTAGTAGGGGGACGAGGCTATGGCTACACCTTC
v_gene: TRBV2; j_gene: TRBJ1-2; d_gene: TRBD1; abundance: NA; CDR3aa: CASSAGQFYGYTF; CDR3nt: TGTGCCAGCAGCGCGGGACAGTTCTATGGCTACACCTTC
v_gene: TRBV5-4; j_gene: TRBJ2-3; d_gene: NA; abundance: NA; CDR3aa: CASSLDGGSGTDTQYF; CDR3nt: TGTGCCAGCAGCTTGGATGGCGGTTCGGGGACAGATACGCAGTATTTT
v_gene: TRBV9; j_gene: TRBJ1-4; d_gene: NA; abundance: NA; CDR3aa: CASSPRQVITEKLFF; CDR3nt: TGTGCCAGCAGCCCGAGACAGGTTATTACAGAAAAACTGTTTTTT
v_gene: TRBV6-1; j_gene: TRBJ2-7; d_gene: NA; abundance: NA; CDR3aa: CASSDRFYEQYF; CDR3nt: TGTGCCAGCAGCGACAGGTTCTACGAGCAGTACTTC
v_gene: TRBV11-1; j_gene: TRBJ2-5; d_gene: TRBD2; abundance: NA; CDR3aa: CASSLGAASGGARETQYF; CDR3nt: TGTGCCAGCAGCTTAGGAGCCGCTAGCGGGGGGGCCCGGGAGACCCAGTACTTC
v_gene: TRBV9; j_gene: TRBJ1-4; d_gene: NA; abundance: once; CDR3aa: CASSATGWEDEKLFF; CDR3nt: TGTGCCAGCAGCGCCACGGGGTGGGAGGATGAAAAACTGTTTTTT
v_gene: TRBV2; j_gene: TRBJ2-1; d_gene: TRBD2; abundance: NA; CDR3aa: CASSSLLAGGYNEQFF; CDR3nt: TGTGCCAGCAGTTCTTTGCTAGCGGGAGGTTACAATGAGCAGTTCTTC
v_gene: TRBV4-1; j_gene: TRBJ2-1; d_gene: TRBD1; abundance: NA; CDR3aa: CASSPPHRGESYNEQFF; CDR3nt: TGCGCCAGCAGCCCCCCACACAGGGGGGAATCCTACAATGAGCAGTTCTTC